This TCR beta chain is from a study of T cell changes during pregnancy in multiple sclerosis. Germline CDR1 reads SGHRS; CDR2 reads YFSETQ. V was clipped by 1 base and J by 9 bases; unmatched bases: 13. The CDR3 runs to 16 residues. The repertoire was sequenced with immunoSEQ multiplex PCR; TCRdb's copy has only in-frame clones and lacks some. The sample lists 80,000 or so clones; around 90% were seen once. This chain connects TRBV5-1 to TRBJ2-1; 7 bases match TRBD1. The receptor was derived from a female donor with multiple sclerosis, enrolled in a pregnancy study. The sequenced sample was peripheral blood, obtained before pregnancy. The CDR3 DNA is TGCGCCAGCAGCTTGTCCGGGACAGATTATGGGAGTGAGCAGTTCTTC. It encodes CASSLSGTDYGSEQFF.